This T cell receptor beta chain stems from a study of T-cell reconstitution after alpha-beta-depleted transplantation in children. Germline lookup yields CDR1 SGHRS and CDR2 YFSETQ. Deletions cut 4 bases from V and 8 bases from J, with 21 bases between. This CDR3 has 16 amino acids. This clonotype has a count of ten or more. For TCRbeta, the library was prepared with unique molecular identifiers. TCRdb analysed the PCR reads with MiXCR anew, one entry per CDR3 protein. Among about 72,000 distinct CDR3 sequences listed, around 7.9% were seen once. The chain has TRBV5-1 and TRBJ1-4; TRBD1 might be the D (5 bases). Specimen: PBMCs from the stem cell graft donor, collected from the stem cell graft. This sequence originates from a human donor who donated a stem cell graft to a child with acute lymphoblastic leukemia. The CDR3 region is CASSRGTKEPAEKLFF. CDR3 in DNA: TGCGCCAGCAGCCGTGGGACGAAGGAGCCGGCGGAAAAACTGTTTTTT.